Detailed here is one TCR beta chain. The CDR3 spans 16 residues. Trimming cost V 4 bases and J 6 bases; bases outside gene matches: 11. Germline V gives CDR1 MNHEY, CDR2 SVGEGT. TCRdb used MiXCR to reprocess the 5' RACE reads, holding one entry per CDR3 protein. Of 35,000 to 50,000 distinct CDR3 sequences detected, approximately 31% appear once; the ten largest clones hold less than 5%. The receptor was derived from a female donor with breast cancer. The sequencing input was tumor-infiltrating memory CD4+ T cells sorted from the breast tumor. Subset meaning: memory CD4+ T cells, CD4+CD45RO+CD25-. The chain joins TRBV6-2 or TRBV6-3 to TRBJ2-1; TRBD1 agrees at 8 bases. The CDR3 DNA follows: TGTGCCAGCAGTTCCCCGACAGGGGATGGGATCAATGAGCAGTTCTTC. It encodes CASSSPTGDGINEQFF.